These 24 T cell receptor beta chains share one sample of origin, sequenced in a study of T cell responses to AZD1222 COVID-19 vaccine. Clones were read by immunoSEQ multiplex PCR, and TCRdb kept only the in-frame ones, dropping some. The sample records under 200,000 clones, approximately 92% being singletons. The sequencing here drew on peripheral blood, taken on day 0 of AZD1222 vaccination. The receptors originated from an adult in good health.

The rearrangement joins TRBV24-1 to TRBJ1-5; 7 bases map to TRBD1. The germline gives CDR1 KGHDR, CDR2 SFDVKD. This CDR3 is built from 13 residues. V was pared by 4 bases and J by 6 bases, with 2 bases of the junction left unmatched. This chain's CDR3 is CATSEGGGQPQHF. The CDR3 bases are TGTGCCACCAGTGAAGGGGGCGGTCAGCCCCAGCATTTT.

V usage is TRBV19 and J usage is TRBJ2-2, with D possibly being TRBD2 (5 bases). Trimming cost V 4 bases and J 1 base, with 7 bases left between them. The CDR3 totals 14 residues. Germline assignment: CDR1 LNHDA and CDR2 SQIVND (reference sequence). DNA for the CDR3: TGTGCCAGTAGTAACACTAGGAACACCGGGGAGCTGTTTTTT. Protein: CASSNTRNTGELFF.

This clone appeared a single time. The chain is built from TRBV7-9 and TRBJ2-1; D not resolved. CDR1 and CDR2 from the germline V gene are SEHNR and FQNEAQ (reference sequence). V dropped 3 bases and J dropped 4 bases, with 10 bases sitting between them. The length of the CDR3 is 14 residues. The CDR3 loop is CASSFRNAYNEQFF. For the CDR3, the DNA is TGTGCCAGCAGCTTCCGGAATGCGTACAATGAGCAGTTCTTC.

The rearrangement uses TRBV4-2 and TRBJ1-1; the D gene is possibly TRBD1 (5 bases). CDR3 size: 13 residues. CDR1 is LGHNA and CDR2 is YNFKEQ in the germline V gene. The germline V and J ends were trimmed by 0 bases and 11 bases, with 13 bases remaining between them. The CDR3 region is CASSQERLGLAFF. CDR3 in DNA: TGTGCCAGCAGCCAAGAGCGGTTGGGACTCGCTTTCTTT.

The rearrangement links TRBV7-8 to TRBJ1-2; a possible D gene is TRBD1 (5 bases). The germline V gene has CDR1 SGHVS and CDR2 FQNEAQ. The length of the CDR3 is 15 residues. The V and J ends lost 2 bases and 3 bases respectively, with 13 bases between them. CDR3 protein: CASSLQGAGHYGYTF. CDR3 sequence (DNA): TGTGCCAGCAGCTTACAAGGGGCAGGTCACTATGGCTACACCTTC.

The chain is built from TRBV10-3 and TRBJ1-5; D unclear. CDR1 is ENHRY, CDR2 SYGVKD, per germline. The CDR3 has 13 amino acids. The V end was cut by 1 base, the J end by 2 bases, with 3 bases between. The CDR3: CAISEWGNQPQHF. In nucleotides, the CDR3 is TGTGCCATCAGTGAGTGGGGCAATCAGCCCCAGCATTTT.

The chain couples TRBV5-1 to TRBJ1-1; no definite D call. Germline CDR1 and CDR2: SGHRS and YFSETQ. Deletions cut 0 bases from V and 1 base from J, with 4 bases between. This CDR3 is built from 13 residues. DNA of the CDR3: TGCGCCAGCAGCTTGGAACCGAACACTGAAGCTTTCTTT. Amino acids: CASSLEPNTEAFF.

This clone occurred once. The J gene is TRBJ2-7, the V gene TRBV30; 9 bases fit TRBD1. The CDR3 extends over 13 amino acids. V dropped 6 bases and J dropped 4; count of bases not matched to a gene: 7. Germline V lookup: CDR1 GTSNPN, CDR2 SVGIG (reference sequence). Here the CDR3 reads CACNRGPRYEQYF. CDR3 bases: TGTGCCTGTAACAGGGGGCCGAGATACGAGCAGTACTTC. Together with reference TRBV30 and TRBJ2-7, the CDR3 gives the full variable domain: SQTIHQWPATLVQPVGSPLSLECTVEGTSNPNLYWYRQAAGRGLQLLFYSVGIGQISSEVPQNLSASRPQDRQFILSSKKLLLSDSGFYLCACNRGPRYEQYFGPGTRLTVT.

The chain combines TRBV2 with TRBJ2-3, with D perhaps TRBD2 (5 bases). V shed 7 bases and J shed 2 bases, with 13 bases lying between them. The CDR3 totals 14 residues. Germline V gene lookup returns CDR1 SNHLY and CDR2 FYNNEI. CDR3 amino acids: CASTADSYTDTQYF. The CDR3 region has the DNA TGTGCCAGCACCGCGGACTCTTACACAGATACGCAGTATTTT.

This clone was found a few times. The V call is TRBV7-9, the J call TRBJ2-7; 7 bases are shared with TRBD1. CDR3 size: 13 residues. Germline V gene sequence: CDR1 SEHNR, CDR2 FQNEAQ (reference sequence). Losses at the gene ends were 5 bases for V and 4 bases for J; bases not matched to a gene: 5. The CDR3 coding sequence is TGTGCCAGCAGCCCAAAGACAGGGTACGAGCAGTACTTC. Translating gives CASSPKTGYEQYF.

This chain links TRBV5-1 with TRBJ1-2, with a possible D match to TRBD1 (5 bases). V dropped 0 bases and J dropped 14 bases, with 17 bases sitting between them. Germline V lookup: CDR1 SGHRS, CDR2 YFSETQ. The CDR3 sequence is 13 residues long. The CDR3 DNA sequence: TGCGCCAGCAGCTTGGTAGCCGAATGGGACCCAACCTTC. Protein: CASSLVAEWDPTF.

J is TRBJ1-3 and V is TRBV4-1; D remains ambiguous. V shed 2 bases and J shed 0 bases, with 20 bases lying between them. This CDR3 is 19 amino acids long. Germline CDR1 is MGHRA and CDR2 is YSYEKL. The CDR3 sequence is CASSQSQNLPPHSGNTIYF. The DNA for the CDR3 is TGCGCCAGCAGCCAATCCCAAAATCTACCCCCCCACTCTGGAAACACCATATATTTT.

This chain links TRBV19 with TRBJ1-1, with D unclear. The germline V gene encodes CDR1 LNHDA and CDR2 SQIVND (reference sequence). CDR3 length equals 12 residues. The V end was cut by 7 bases, the J end by 0 bases, with 6 bases between. CDR3 sequence reads: CASTHMNTEAFF. Here the CDR3 DNA reads TGTGCCAGTACCCATATGAACACTGAAGCTTTCTTT.

This chain joins TRBV11-2 and TRBJ2-7; 9 nucleotides agree with TRBD1. There are 15 residues in the CDR3. CDR1 and CDR2 from the germline V gene are SGHAT and FQNNGV. Trimming took 4 bases from V and 0 from J; bases not matched to a gene: 4. CDR3 loop: CASSSDRGISYEQYF. The CDR3 nucleotides are TGTGCCAGCAGCTCCGACAGGGGGATCTCCTACGAGCAGTACTTC.

V gene TRBV12-3 or TRBV12-4 combines with J gene TRBJ1-2; D not certain. This CDR3 contains 13 residues. V lost 2 bases, J lost 2 bases, and 6 bases lay in between. CDR3: CASSLSRNYGYTF. The CDR3 DNA sequence: TGTGCCAGCAGTTTATCGAGAAACTATGGCTACACCTTC.

The gene calls are TRBV3-1 (or the pseudogene TRBV3-2) and TRBJ2-7, with TRBD2 matching 11 bases. With 0 bases clipped from V and 6 bases from J, the junction kept 10 bases outside the gene matches. The CDR3 is 17 amino acids. Germline assignment: CDR1 LGHDT and CDR2 YNNKEL (reference sequence). CDR3 sequence: CASSQEASGRSKGEQYF. CDR3 bases: TGTGCCAGCAGCCAAGAGGCTAGCGGGAGGTCTAAGGGCGAGCAGTACTTC.

J is TRBJ2-4 and V is TRBV12-3 or TRBV12-4, with D possibly matching TRBD1 (5 bases). The V gene lost 6 bases and the J gene lost 6 bases, with 12 bases spanning the gap. This CDR3 has 13 residues. CDR3 DNA: TGTGCCAGCAGGCTGAGGCAGGGAAACATTCAGTACTTC. It is translated as CASRLRQGNIQYF.

The V and J genes are TRBV5-4 and TRBJ1-4, with a possible D match to TRBD1 (6 bases). Deletions cut 4 bases from V and 6 bases from J, with 16 bases between. The CDR3 contains 15 residues. The germline CDR1 and CDR2 sequences are SGHNT and YYREEE (reference sequence). For the CDR3, the DNA is TGTGCCAGCAGCCGGTCGGGGGCCCGGGATGAAAAACTGTTTTTT. Amino acids: CASSRSGARDEKLFF.

The chain combines TRBV7-2 with TRBJ2-1; D possibly matches TRBD1 or TRBD2 (7 bases each). Per the germline V gene, CDR1 is SGHTA and CDR2 is FQGNSA. The ends were cut back, 4 bases at V and 9 bases at J, with 19 bases in the middle. This CDR3 has 15 amino acids. In DNA form, the CDR3 reads TGTGCCAGCAGCTACTATATTGACAGGGAGGGTGAGCAGTTCTTC. Its protein is CASSYYIDREGEQFF.

The J gene is TRBJ1-4, the V gene TRBV11-2; no clear D. V shed 6 bases and J shed 7 bases, with 9 bases lying between them. The CDR3 contains 12 residues. Germline V gene sequence: CDR1 SGHAT, CDR2 FQNNGV. The CDR3 DNA reads as TGTGCCAGCAGTCTAGTGGGTGAAAAACTGTTTTTT. Translating it yields CASSLVGEKLFF.

The sample holds a few counts of this clone. The chain uses TRBV2 and TRBJ1-1, with D hard to call. CDR3 size: 15 residues. Trimming took off 7 bases at V and 1 base at J, with 16 bases between the two ends. The germline V gene encodes CDR1 SNHLY and CDR2 FYNNEI. The CDR3 sequence is CASKGMYEGNTEAFF. The CDR3 DNA reads as TGTGCCAGCAAGGGAATGTACGAGGGGAACACTGAAGCTTTCTTT.

The chain has TRBV19 and TRBJ1-1; 11 bases are a match to TRBD1. CDR1 and CDR2 from the germline V gene are LNHDA and SQIVND (reference sequence). Trimming cost V 4 bases and J 1 base; bases outside gene matches: 5. The length of the CDR3 is 16 residues. This chain's CDR3 is CASSTGTGGWNTEAFF. In DNA, the CDR3 is TGTGCCAGTAGTACCGGGACAGGGGGTTGGAACACTGAAGCTTTCTTT.

In nucleotides, the CDR3 is TGTGCCAGTAGTATACGGGAGGGGGTGCGTGTAAAGTCACCCCTCCACTTT. Translated: CASSIREGVRVKSPLHF. V and J are TRBV19 and TRBJ1-6; D possibly corresponds to TRBD1 (6 bases). In germline, CDR1 is LNHDA, CDR2 SQIVND (reference sequence). This CDR3 is built from 17 residues. V was pared by 2 bases and J by 10 bases, with 21 bases between.

The chain employs TRBV24-1 and TRBJ2-7; 9 positions agree with TRBD2. Germline CDR1 is KGHDR and CDR2 is SFDVKD. The CDR3 consists of 18 residues. Germline trimming cut 1 base from V and 2 bases from J; bases unmatched to any gene: 11. The CDR3 is CATSDFGAPGLATYEQYF. DNA for the CDR3: TGTGCCACCAGTGATTTCGGCGCCCCGGGACTAGCTACCTACGAGCAGTACTTC.